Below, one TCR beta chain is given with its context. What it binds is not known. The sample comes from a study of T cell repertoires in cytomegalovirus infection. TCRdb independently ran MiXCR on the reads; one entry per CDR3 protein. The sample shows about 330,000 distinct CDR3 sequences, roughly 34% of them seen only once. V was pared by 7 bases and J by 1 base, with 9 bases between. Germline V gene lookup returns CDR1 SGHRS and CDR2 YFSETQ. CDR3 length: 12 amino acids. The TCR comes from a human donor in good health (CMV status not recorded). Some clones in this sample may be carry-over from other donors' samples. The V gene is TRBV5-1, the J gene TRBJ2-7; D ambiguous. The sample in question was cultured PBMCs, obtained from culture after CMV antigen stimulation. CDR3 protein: CASVWRSYEQYV. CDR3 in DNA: TGCGCCAGCGTCTGGCGGTCCTACGAGCAGTACGTC.